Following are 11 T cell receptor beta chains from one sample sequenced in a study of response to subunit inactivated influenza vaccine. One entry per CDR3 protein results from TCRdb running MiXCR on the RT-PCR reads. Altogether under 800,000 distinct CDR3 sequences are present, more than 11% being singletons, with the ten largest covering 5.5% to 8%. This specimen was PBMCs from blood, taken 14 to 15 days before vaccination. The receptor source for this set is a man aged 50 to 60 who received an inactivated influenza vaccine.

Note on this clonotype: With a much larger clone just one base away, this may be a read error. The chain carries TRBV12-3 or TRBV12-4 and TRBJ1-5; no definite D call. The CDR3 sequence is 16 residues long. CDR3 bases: TGTGCCAACAGTTTACTCGGGAGCCTCGGCAATCAGCCCCAGCATTTT. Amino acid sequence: CANSLLGSLGNQPQHF.

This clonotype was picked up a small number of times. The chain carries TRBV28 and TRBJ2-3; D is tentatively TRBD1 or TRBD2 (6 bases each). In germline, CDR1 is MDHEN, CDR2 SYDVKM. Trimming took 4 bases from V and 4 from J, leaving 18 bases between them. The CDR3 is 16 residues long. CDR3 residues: CASSSPPSGAADTQYF. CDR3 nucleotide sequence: TGTGCCAGCAGTTCGCCCCCATCGGGGGCCGCAGATACGCAGTATTTT.

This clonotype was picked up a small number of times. CDR3 sequence: CASSRRPEAEAFF. DNA of the CDR3: TGTGCCAGCAGCCGAAGACCGGAGGCTGAAGCTTTCTTT. The chain is built from TRBV5-6 and TRBJ1-1; unclear D gene. CDR1 is SGHDT and CDR2 is YYEEEE in the germline V gene. Deletions cut 4 bases from V and 6 bases from J, with 13 bases between. This CDR3 comprises 13 residues.

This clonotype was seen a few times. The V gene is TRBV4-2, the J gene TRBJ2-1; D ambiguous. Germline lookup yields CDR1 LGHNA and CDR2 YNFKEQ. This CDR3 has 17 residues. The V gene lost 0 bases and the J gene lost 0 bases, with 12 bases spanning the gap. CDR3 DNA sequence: TGTGCCAGCAGCCAAGATCGGGCGGAGAGCTCCTACAATGAGCAGTTCTTC. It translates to CASSQDRAESSYNEQFF.

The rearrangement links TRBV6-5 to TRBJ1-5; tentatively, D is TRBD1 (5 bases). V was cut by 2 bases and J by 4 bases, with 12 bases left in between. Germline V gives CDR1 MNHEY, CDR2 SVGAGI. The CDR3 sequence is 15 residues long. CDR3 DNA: TGTGCCAGCAGTTACAACGTAGGGGTTAATCAGCCCCAGCATTTT. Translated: CASSYNVGVNQPQHF.

The CDR3 DNA follows: TGTGCCAGCAGCAGGATGTGGTCCACCACAGATACGCAGTATTTT. Its protein is CASSRMWSTTDTQYF. V gene TRBV6-1 combines with J gene TRBJ2-3, with D unclear. The CDR3 spans 15 residues. Germline-derived CDR1 and CDR2 are MNHNS and SASEGT. V was trimmed by 6 bases and J by 2 bases, leaving 15 bases between them.

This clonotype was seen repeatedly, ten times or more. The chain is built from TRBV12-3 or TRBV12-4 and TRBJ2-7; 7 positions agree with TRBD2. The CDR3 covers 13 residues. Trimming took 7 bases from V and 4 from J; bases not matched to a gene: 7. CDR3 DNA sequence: TGTGCCAGCACCCTTGGACTAGTTTACGAGCAGTACTTC. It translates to CASTLGLVYEQYF.

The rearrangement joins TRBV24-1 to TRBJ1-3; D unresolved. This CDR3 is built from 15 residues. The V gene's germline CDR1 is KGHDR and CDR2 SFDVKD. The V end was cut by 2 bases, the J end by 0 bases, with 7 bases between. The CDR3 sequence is CATSDSKSSGNTIYF. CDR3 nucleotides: TGTGCCACCAGTGATTCGAAATCCTCTGGAAACACCATATATTTT.

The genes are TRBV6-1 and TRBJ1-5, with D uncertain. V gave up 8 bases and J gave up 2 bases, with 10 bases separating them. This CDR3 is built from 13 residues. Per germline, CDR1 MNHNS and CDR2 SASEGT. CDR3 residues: CASGRTRNQPQHF. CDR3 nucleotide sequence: TGTGCCAGCGGACGGACCCGCAATCAGCCCCAGCATTTT.

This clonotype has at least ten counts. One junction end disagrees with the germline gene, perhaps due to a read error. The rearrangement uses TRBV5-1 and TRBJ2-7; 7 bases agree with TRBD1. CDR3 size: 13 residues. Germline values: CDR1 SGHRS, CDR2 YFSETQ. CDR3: CASSTRQGYEQYF. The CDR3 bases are TGTGCCAGCAGCACCAGACAGGGCTACGAGCAGTACTTC.

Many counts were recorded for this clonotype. The CDR3 loop is CASFPDREYQETQYF. The CDR3 region has the DNA TGTGCCAGCTTTCCCGACAGAGAGTACCAAGAGACCCAGTACTTC. The chain joins TRBV9 to TRBJ2-5; a weak D match, TRBD1 (5 bases). Germline V gives CDR1 SGDLS, CDR2 YYNGEE. V lost 7 bases and J 0 bases, leaving 16 bases between the germline ends. This CDR3 is built from 15 residues.